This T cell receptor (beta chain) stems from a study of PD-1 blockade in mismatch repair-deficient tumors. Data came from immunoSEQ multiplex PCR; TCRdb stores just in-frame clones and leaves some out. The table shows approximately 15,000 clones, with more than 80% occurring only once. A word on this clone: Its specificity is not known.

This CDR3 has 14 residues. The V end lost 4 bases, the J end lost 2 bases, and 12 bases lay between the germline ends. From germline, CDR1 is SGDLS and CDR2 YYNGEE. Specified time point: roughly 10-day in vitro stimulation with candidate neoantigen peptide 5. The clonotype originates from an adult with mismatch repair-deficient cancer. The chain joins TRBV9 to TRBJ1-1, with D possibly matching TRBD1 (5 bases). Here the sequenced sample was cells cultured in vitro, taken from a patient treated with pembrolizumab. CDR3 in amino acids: CASSLIGDNTEAFF. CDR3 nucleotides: TGTGCCAGCAGCCTAATAGGGGATAACACTGAAGCTTTCTTT.